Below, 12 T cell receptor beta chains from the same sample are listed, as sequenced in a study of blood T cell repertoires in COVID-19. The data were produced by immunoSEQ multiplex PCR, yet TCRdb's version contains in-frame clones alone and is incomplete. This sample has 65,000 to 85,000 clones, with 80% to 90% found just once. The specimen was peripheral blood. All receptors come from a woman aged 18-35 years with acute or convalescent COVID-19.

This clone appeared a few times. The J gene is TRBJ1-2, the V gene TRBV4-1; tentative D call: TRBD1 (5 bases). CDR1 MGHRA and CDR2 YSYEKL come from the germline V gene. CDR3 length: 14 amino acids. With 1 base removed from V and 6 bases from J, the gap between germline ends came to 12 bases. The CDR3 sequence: CASSQVEGLDGYTF. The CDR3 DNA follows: TGCGCCAGCAGCCAAGTGGAGGGACTTGATGGCTACACCTTC.

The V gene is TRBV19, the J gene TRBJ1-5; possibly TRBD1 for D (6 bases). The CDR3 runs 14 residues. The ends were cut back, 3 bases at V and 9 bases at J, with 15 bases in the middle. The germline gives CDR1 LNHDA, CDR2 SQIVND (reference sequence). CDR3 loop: CASSMSRGTRPQHF. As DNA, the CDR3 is TGTGCCAGTAGTATGAGTAGGGGGACGCGGCCCCAGCATTTT.

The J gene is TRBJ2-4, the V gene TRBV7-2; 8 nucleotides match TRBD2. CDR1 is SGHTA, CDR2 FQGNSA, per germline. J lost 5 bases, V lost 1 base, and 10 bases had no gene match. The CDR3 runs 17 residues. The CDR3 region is CASSLVGPGGPQNIQYF. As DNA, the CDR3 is TGTGCCAGCAGCTTAGTCGGCCCGGGGGGGCCCCAAAACATTCAGTACTTC. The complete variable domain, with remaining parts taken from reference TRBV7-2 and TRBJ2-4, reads GAGVSQSPSNKVTEKGKDVELRCDPISGHTALYWYRQSLGQGLEFLIYFQGNSAPDKSGLPSDRFSAERTGGSVSTLTIQRTQQEDSAVYLCASSLVGPGGPQNIQYFGAGTRLSVL.

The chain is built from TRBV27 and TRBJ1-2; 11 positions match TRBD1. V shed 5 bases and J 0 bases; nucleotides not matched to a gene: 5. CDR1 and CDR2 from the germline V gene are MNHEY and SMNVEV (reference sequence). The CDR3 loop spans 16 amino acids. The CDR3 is CASSRGQGASNYGYTF. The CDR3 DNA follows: TGTGCCAGCAGTAGAGGACAGGGGGCTTCTAACTATGGCTACACCTTC.

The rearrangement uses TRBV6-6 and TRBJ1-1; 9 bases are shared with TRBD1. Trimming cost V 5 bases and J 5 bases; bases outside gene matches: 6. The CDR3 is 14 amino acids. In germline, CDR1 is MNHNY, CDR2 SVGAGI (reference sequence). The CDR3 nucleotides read TGTGCCAGCAGTCCAGGGACAGGGTGGACTGAAGCTTTCTTT. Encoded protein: CASSPGTGWTEAFF.

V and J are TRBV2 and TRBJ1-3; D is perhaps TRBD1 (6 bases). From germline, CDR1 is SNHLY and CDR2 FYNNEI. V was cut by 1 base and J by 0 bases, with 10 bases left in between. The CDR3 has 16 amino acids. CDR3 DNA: TGTGCCAGCAGTGAAGACGGACAGCCCTCTGGAAACACCATATATTTT. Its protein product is CASSEDGQPSGNTIYF.

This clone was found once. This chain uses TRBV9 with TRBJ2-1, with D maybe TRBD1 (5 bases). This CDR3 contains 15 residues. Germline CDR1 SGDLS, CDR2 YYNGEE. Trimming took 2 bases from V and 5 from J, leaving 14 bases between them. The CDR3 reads CASSVSPTVDNEQFF. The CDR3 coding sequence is TGTGCCAGCAGCGTTTCTCCGACAGTTGACAATGAGCAGTTCTTC.

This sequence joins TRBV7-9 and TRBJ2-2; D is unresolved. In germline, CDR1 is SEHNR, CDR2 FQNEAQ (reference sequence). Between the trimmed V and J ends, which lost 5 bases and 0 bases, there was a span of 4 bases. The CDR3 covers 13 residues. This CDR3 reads CASSPSNTGELFF. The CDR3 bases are TGTGCCAGCAGCCCATCGAACACCGGGGAGCTGTTTTTT.

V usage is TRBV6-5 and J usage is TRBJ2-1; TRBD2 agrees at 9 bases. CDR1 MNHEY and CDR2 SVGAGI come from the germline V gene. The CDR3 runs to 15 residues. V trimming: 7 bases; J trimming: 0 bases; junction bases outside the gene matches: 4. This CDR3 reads CASKLAGPSYNEQFF. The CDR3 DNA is TGTGCCAGCAAACTAGCGGGTCCCTCCTACAATGAGCAGTTCTTC.

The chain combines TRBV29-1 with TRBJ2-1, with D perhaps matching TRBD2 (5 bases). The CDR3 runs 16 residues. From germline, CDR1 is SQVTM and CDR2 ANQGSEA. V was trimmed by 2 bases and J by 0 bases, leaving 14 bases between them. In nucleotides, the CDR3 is TGCAGCGTTGAACCTTACTCGGGGAGCTCCTACAATGAGCAGTTCTTC. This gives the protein CSVEPYSGSSYNEQFF.

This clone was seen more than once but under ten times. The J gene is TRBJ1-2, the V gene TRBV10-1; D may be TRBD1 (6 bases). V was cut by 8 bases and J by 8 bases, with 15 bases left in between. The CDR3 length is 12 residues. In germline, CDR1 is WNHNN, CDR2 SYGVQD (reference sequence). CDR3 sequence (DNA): TGCGCCAGCCACCAGGGGAAGAGCGGCTACACCTTC. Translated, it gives CASHQGKSGYTF.

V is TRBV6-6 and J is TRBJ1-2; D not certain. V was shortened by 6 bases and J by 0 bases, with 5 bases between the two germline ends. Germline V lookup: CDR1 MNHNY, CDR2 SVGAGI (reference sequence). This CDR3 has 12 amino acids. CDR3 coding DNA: TGTGCCAGCAGGGAGCCTAACTATGGCTACACCTTC. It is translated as CASREPNYGYTF.